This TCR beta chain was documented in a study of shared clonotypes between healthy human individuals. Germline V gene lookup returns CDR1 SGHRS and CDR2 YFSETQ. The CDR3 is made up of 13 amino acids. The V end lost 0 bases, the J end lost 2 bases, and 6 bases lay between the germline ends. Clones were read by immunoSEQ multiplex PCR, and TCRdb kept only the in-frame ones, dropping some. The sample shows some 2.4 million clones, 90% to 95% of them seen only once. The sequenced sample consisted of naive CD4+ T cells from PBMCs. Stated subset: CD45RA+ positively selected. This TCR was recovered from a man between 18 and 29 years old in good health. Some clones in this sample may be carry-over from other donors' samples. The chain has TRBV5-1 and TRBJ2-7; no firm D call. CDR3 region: CASSLGTTYEQYF. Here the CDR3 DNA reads TGCGCCAGCAGCTTGGGGACGACCTACGAGCAGTACTTC.